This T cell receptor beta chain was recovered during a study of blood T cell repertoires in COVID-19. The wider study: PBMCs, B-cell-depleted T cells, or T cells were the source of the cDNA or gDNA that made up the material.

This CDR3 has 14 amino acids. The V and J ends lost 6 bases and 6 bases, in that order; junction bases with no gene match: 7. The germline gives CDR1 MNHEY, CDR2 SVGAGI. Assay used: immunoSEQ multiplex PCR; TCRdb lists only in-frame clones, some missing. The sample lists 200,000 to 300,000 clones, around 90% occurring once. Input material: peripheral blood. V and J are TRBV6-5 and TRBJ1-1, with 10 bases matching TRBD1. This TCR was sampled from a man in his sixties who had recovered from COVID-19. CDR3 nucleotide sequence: TGTGCCAGCAGGGGACAGGGGCCGAGGGCTGAAGCTTTCTTT. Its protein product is CASRGQGPRAEAFF.